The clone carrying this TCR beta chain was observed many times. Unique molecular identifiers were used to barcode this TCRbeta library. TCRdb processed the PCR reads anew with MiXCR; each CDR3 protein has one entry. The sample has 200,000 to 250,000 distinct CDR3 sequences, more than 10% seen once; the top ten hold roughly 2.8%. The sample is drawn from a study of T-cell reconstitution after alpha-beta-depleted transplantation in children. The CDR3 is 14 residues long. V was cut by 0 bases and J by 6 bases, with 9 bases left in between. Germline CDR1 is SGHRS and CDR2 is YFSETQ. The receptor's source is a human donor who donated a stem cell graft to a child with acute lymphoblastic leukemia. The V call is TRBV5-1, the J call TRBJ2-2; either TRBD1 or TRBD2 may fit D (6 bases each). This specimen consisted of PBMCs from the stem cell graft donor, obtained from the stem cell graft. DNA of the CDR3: TGCGCCAGCAGCTTGGACGGGGGCCCCGGGGAGCTGTTTTTT. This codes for CASSLDGGPGELFF. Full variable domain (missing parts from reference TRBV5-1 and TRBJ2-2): KAGVTQTPRYLIKTRGQQVTLSCSPISGHRSVSWYQQTPGQGLQFLFEYFSETQRNKGNFPGRFSGRQFSNSRSEMNVSTLELGDSALYLCASSLDGGPGELFFGEGSRLTVL.